Listed below are T cell receptor beta chains from one sample, sequenced in a study of T-cell memory formation after mild COVID-19. TCRdb analysed the 5' RACE reads with MiXCR anew, one entry per CDR3 protein. The repertoire holds tens of thousands of distinct CDR3 sequences, approximately 15% seen once, with roughly a third in the top ten. Material for sequencing was PBMCs or a T cell subset sorted from them (not recorded which). The receptors were sampled from an adult woman who had mild COVID-19 (a few samples of this study predate the infection). Cell type and time point are not known. Both conserved end residues are trimmed from each CDR3. Each record gives: V gene, clone size, J gene, CDR3 protein. Some rows have no size entry. The others give once, few or many, or a class for an expanded clone.

TRBV29-1	NA	TRBJ2-3	SSSGGRSTDTQY
TRBV7-2	few	TRBJ2-7	ASSLGNSGGYEQY
TRBV7-9	NA	TRBJ2-1	ASSGWDEQF
TRBV9	few	TRBJ2-7	ASSVAGTGNYEQY
TRBV10-3	NA	TRBJ2-1	AIRDNNEQF
TRBV29-1	NA	TRBJ2-7	SVESSSGVQAFEQY
TRBV7-9	NA	TRBJ2-3	ASTLTDTQY
TRBV9	few	TRBJ2-5	ASSSWGGETQY
TRBV29-1	NA	TRBJ2-2	SVGQTNTGELF
TRBV7-8	few	TRBJ2-5	ASSSPGERETQY
TRBV7-3	NA	TRBJ2-2	ASSLDSPATGELF
TRBV24-1	few	TRBJ1-1	ATSDFGSEAF
TRBV4-2	few	TRBJ2-1	ASSQDGLAGTPLQF
TRBV11-2	NA	TRBJ2-7	ASSLTRGNYYEQY
TRBV12-3/TRBV12-4	few	TRBJ1-6	ASRDRYNSPLH
TRBV15	NA	TRBJ2-1	ATSLPYNEQF
TRBV6-2/TRBV6-3	NA	TRBJ2-7	ASTSGQGAPYEQY
TRBV5-1	many	TRBJ2-6	ASSSGTGDSSGANVLT
TRBV4-3	NA	TRBJ1-1	ASSSEIVNTEAF
TRBV4-1	many	TRBJ2-5	ASSQDRDGSGGFRETQY
TRBV12-3/TRBV12-4	NA	TRBJ1-2	ASCLGPYGYT
TRBV7-2	few	TRBJ2-5	ASSLRGEVQETQY
TRBV5-1	NA	TRBJ2-3	ASSFGTGGTDTQY
TRBV12-3/TRBV12-4	NA	TRBJ2-2	ASTATGELF
TRBV30	NA	TRBJ1-5	AWSVQQLRGQPQH
TRBV5-1	NA	TRBJ2-3	ASSSEGLADTQY
TRBV12-3/TRBV12-4	NA	TRBJ1-2	ASRDGNNYGYT
TRBV9	NA	TRBJ2-3	ASSPFSGLSTDTQY
TRBV5-5	NA	TRBJ2-7	ASSLAGQRTSYEQY
TRBV29-1	NA	TRBJ1-4	SVREGEKLF
TRBV6-5	once	TRBJ1-1	ASRDRAGVDTEAF
TRBV30	many	TRBJ2-7	AWSGGTGGEQY
TRBV7-3	few	TRBJ2-1	ASSFLGGDNEQF
TRBV30	NA	TRBJ2-7	AWGSGQGIYEQY
TRBV6-5	NA	TRBJ2-7	ASSYLAEASEQY
TRBV2	few	TRBJ2-7	ASRTGTGIYEQY
TRBV7-8	NA	TRBJ2-4	ASSSPQGAGAKNIQY
TRBV20-1	few	TRBJ1-2	SARTSGGVGNYGYT
TRBV27	NA	TRBJ2-1	ASSVTDYYNEQF
TRBV7-6	few	TRBJ2-7	ASSRGASGNSGNYEQY
TRBV5-5	NA	TRBJ2-1	ASSLALIAGAVYNEQF
TRBV12-3/TRBV12-4	NA	TRBJ2-1	ASRDLSGSYNEQF